Given below is one T cell receptor beta chain in context. In the original processing: How many nucleated cells were present was estimated from reference gene primer amplification. Some clones are missing from TCRdb's copy, which holds only in-frame ones; the method was immunoSEQ multiplex PCR. V, J and clone size derive from that table, while D and trimming were established from the DNA sequence. The sample consists of 200,000 to 250,000 clones, approximately 80% of them appearing once. Germline CDR1 reads DFQATT; CDR2 reads SNEGSKA (reference sequence). Losses at the gene ends were 3 bases for V and 4 bases for J; bases not matched to a gene: 3. The CDR3 spans 14 residues. These data originate in a study of blood T cell repertoires in COVID-19. Study context: T cells, B-cell-depleted T cells, or PBMCs supplied cDNA or gDNA.

What was sequenced was peripheral blood. The rearrangement links TRBV20-1 to TRBJ1-6, with 7 bases matching TRBD1. This receptor was identified in a woman older than 75 with acute or convalescent COVID-19. The CDR3 nucleotides are TGCAGTGCTAGTTCGGGACAGTATAATTCACCCCTCCACTTT. Its translation: CSASSGQYNSPLHF.